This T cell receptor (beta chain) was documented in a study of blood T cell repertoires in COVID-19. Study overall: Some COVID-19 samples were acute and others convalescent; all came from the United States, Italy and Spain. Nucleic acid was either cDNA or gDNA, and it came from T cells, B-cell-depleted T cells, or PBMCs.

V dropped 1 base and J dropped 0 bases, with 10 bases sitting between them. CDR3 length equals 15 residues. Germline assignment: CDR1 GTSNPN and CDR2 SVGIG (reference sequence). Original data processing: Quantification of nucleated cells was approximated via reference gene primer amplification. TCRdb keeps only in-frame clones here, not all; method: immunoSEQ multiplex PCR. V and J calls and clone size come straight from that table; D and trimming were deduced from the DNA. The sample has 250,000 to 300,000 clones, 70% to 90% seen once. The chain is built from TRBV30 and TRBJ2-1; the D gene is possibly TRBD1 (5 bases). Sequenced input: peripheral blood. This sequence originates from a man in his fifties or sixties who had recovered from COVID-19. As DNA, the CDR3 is TGTGCCTGGAGTGGGGTACAGGCCTCCTACAATGAGCAGTTCTTC. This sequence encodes CAWSGVQASYNEQFF.